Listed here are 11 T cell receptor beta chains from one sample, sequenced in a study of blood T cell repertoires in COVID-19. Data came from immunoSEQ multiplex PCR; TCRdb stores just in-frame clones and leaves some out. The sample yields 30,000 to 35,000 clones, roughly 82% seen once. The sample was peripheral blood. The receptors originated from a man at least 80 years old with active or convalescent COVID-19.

The chain's CDR3 is CASTTGPNEQFF. As DNA, the CDR3 is TGTGCCAGCACCACAGGGCCCAATGAGCAGTTCTTC. The chain couples TRBV28 to TRBJ2-1, with D perhaps TRBD1 (6 bases). The CDR3 totals 12 residues. Germline CDR1 is MDHEN and CDR2 is SYDVKM. The ends were cut back, 7 bases at V and 6 bases at J, with 10 bases in the middle.

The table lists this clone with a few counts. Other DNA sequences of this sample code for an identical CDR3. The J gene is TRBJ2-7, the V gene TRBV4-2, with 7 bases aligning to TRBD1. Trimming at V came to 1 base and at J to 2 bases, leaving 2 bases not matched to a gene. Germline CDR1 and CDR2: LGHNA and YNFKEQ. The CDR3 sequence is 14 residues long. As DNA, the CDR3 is TGTGCCAGCAGCCAAGGACAGGGAACCTACGAGCAGTACTTC. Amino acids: CASSQGQGTYEQYF.

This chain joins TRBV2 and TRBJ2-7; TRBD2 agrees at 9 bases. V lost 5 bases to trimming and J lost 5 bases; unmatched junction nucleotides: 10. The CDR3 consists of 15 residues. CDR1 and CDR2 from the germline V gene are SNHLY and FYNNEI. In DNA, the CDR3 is TGTGCCAGCAGTATTAGCGGGAGTTGGATTCACGAGCAGTACTTC. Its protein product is CASSISGSWIHEQYF.

The CDR3 DNA is TGTGCCAGCAGTTCCATAGCGGGATGGGAGACCCAGTACTTC. It codes for CASSSIAGWETQYF. The gene calls are TRBV28 and TRBJ2-5; the match to TRBD2 covers 8 bases. CDR1 and CDR2 from the germline V gene are MDHEN and SYDVKM. V was clipped by 4 bases and J by 5 bases; unmatched bases: 6. The CDR3 length is 14 residues.

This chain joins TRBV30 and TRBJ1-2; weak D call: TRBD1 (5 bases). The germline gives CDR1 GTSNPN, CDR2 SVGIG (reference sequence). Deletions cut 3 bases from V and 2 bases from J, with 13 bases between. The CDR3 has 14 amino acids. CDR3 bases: TGTGCCTGGAGGGGAGGCGGGGGGAACTATGGCTACACCTTC. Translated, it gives CAWRGGGGNYGYTF.

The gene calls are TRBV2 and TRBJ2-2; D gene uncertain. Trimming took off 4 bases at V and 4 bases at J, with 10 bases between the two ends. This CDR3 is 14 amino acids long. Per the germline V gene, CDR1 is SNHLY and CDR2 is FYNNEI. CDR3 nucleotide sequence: TGTGCCAGCAGTGCGCAGTCTAGCACCGGGGAGCTGTTTTTT. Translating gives CASSAQSSTGELFF.

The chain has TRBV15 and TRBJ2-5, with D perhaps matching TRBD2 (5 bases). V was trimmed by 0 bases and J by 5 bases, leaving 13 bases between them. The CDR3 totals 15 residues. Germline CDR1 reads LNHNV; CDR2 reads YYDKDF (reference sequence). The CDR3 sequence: CATSRDVSGSETQYF. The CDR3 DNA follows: TGTGCCACCAGCAGAGATGTGTCGGGATCGGAGACCCAGTACTTC.

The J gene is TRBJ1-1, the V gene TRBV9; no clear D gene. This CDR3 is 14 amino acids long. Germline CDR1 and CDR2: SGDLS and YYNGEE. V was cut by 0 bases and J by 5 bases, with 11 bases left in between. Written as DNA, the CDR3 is TGTGCCAGCAGCGTAGGGCCGGGGAGAACTGAAGCTTTCTTT. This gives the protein CASSVGPGRTEAFF.

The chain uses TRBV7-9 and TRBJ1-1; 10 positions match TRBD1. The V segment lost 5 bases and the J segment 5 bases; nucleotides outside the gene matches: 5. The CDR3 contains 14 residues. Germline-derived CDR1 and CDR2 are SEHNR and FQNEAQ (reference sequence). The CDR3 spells CASSTDRGQTEAFF. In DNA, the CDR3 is TGTGCCAGCAGCACTGACAGGGGGCAGACTGAAGCTTTCTTT.

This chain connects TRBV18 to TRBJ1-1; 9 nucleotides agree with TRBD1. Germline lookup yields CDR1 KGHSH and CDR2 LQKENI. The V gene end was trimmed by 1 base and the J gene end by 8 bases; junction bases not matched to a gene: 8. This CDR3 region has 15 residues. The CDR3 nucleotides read TGTGCCAGCTCACCACAGGGCGACAGGGGGGTAGAAGCTTTCTTT. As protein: CASSPQGDRGVEAFF. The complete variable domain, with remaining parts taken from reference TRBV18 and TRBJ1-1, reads NAGVMQNPRHLVRRRGQEARLRCSPMKGHSHVYWYRQLPEEGLKFMVYLQKENIIDESGMPKERFSAEFPKEGPSILRIQQVVRGDSAAYFCASSPQGDRGVEAFFGQGTRLTVV.

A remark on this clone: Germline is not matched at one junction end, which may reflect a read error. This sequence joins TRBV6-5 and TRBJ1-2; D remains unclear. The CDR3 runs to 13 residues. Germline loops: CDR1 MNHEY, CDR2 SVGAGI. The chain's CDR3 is CANSWGGGYGYTF. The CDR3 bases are TGTGCCAACAGTTGGGGAGGAGGGTATGGCTACACCTTC.